One and the same sample provided the 15 T cell receptor beta chains below, sequenced in a study of regulatory T cells in long-lasting Graves disease. Time point described: persistent/refractory GD, antithyroid drugs over 5 years with positive TRAb. After RNA was extracted from PBMCs, the TCR library was made from it. With iRepertoire HTBI primers and Arm-PCR of CDR3 regions, TCR beta libraries were built. One entry per CDR3 protein results from TCRdb running MiXCR on the multiplex PCR reads. The sample records about 660,000 distinct CDR3 sequences, around 30% being singletons. The sample in question was peripheral blood mononuclear cells (PBMCs), obtained when the disease was refractory, from a patient treated with antithyroid drugs. These receptors were obtained from a female donor with Graves disease.

The chain employs TRBV7-3 and TRBJ2-3; TRBD2 might be the D (6 bases). Germline assignment: CDR1 SGHTA and CDR2 FQGTGA. The CDR3 length is 16 residues. V lost 1 base and J lost 1, with 12 bases in between. The DNA of the CDR3 is TGTGCCAGCAGCTTAATGGAGGCTAGCGGCACAGATACGCAGTATTTT. Translated: CASSLMEASGTDTQYF.

In its sample, this clonotype was seen a few times. The chain links TRBV6-1 to TRBJ2-7; TRBD2 matches at 9 bases. The CDR3 has 15 amino acids. Losses at the gene ends were 7 bases for V and 0 bases for J; bases not matched to a gene: 7. In germline, CDR1 is MNHNS, CDR2 SASEGT. This chain's CDR3 is CASISGLASSYEQYF. The CDR3 DNA sequence: TGTGCCAGCATCTCGGGACTAGCAAGCTCCTACGAGCAGTACTTC.

V usage is TRBV29-1 and J usage is TRBJ2-5; D call uncertain. Trimming pared 6 bases from V and 4 bases from J, leaving 9 bases between. The CDR3 is made up of 11 amino acids. The germline gives CDR1 SQVTM, CDR2 ANQGSEA. This chain's CDR3 is CSVRWGETQYF. DNA for the CDR3: TGCAGCGTACGGTGGGGAGAGACCCAGTACTTC.

V usage is TRBV29-1 and J usage is TRBJ2-5, with a weak D call TRBD2 (6 bases). The CDR3 contains 11 residues. Germline assignment: CDR1 SQVTM and CDR2 ANQGSEA. Trimming shortened V by 6 bases and J by 5 bases, and 10 bases separated the two germline ends. The CDR3 bases are TGCAGCGTCCCCGGAGGGGAGACCCAGTACTTC. Amino acids: CSVPGGETQYF.

CDR3 residues: CASSFPGQVNYGYTF. In nucleotides, the CDR3 is TGTGCCAGCAGCTTCCCGGGACAGGTCAACTATGGCTACACCTTC. This sequence joins TRBV7-9 and TRBJ1-2, with 8 bases matching TRBD1. Germline loops: CDR1 SEHNR, CDR2 FQNEAQ (reference sequence). The CDR3 covers 15 residues. The junction had 5 bases not matched to a gene; V was cut back by 3 bases and J by 2 bases.

In its sample, this clonotype was seen a few times. DNA of the CDR3: TGTGCCAGCAGCCGGATACAGGGAACGGCCGGGGAGCTGTTTTTT. Amino acids: CASSRIQGTAGELFF. The J gene is TRBJ2-2, the V gene TRBV7-3; tentatively, D is TRBD1 (6 bases). CDR3 length equals 15 residues. Trimming left V 5 bases short and J 6 bases short, with 16 bases between. Germline V gene sequence: CDR1 SGHTA, CDR2 FQGTGA.

This clonotype was seen a handful of times. The chain has TRBV6-5 and TRBJ1-2; D gene ambiguous. V was trimmed by 0 bases and J by 2 bases, leaving 13 bases between them. Germline V gene data show CDR1 as MNHEY and CDR2 as SVGAGI. The length of the CDR3 is 16 residues. The CDR3 DNA reads TGTGCCAGCAGTTACTCTGATACTGGGCGGAACTATGGCTACACCTTC. Translated, it gives CASSYSDTGRNYGYTF.

This clonotype was seen more than once but under ten times. The chain has TRBV30 and TRBJ1-1; D uncertain. Trimming stripped 3 bases from V and 4 bases from J, with 12 bases between. The CDR3 loop spans 13 amino acids. Germline V lookup: CDR1 GTSNPN, CDR2 SVGIG (reference sequence). CDR3 loop: CAWSRGSGTEAFF. In DNA form, the CDR3 reads TGTGCCTGGAGCCGGGGTAGTGGCACTGAAGCTTTCTTT.

Comments on this clonotype: Being one base from a much bigger clone, this may be a read error. The CDR3, as DNA: TGTGCCAGCAGTTGCCAGGGGAACTATGGCTACACCTTC. Translated, it gives CASSCQGNYGYTF. The chain recombines TRBV28 with TRBJ1-2; a weak D match, TRBD1 (6 bases). The ends were cut back, 4 bases at V and 2 bases at J, with 8 bases in the middle. The CDR3 is 13 amino acids. CDR1 is MDHEN and CDR2 is SYDVKM in the germline V gene.

On this clonotype: Relative to the germline gene, one junction end is altered; a read error may explain this. V is TRBV28 and J is TRBJ1-2; tentative D call: TRBD1 (6 bases). Germline V gene data show CDR1 as MDHEN and CDR2 as SYDVKM. The CDR3 consists of 14 residues. The CDR3 is CAGTASGENCGYTF. The DNA for the CDR3 is TGTGCCGGCACCGCCTCAGGGGAGAACTGTGGCTACACCTTC.

This clonotype has ten or more counts. This rearrangement joins TRBV28 to TRBJ1-2, with a tentative D call TRBD1 (6 bases). Deletions cut 2 bases from V and 4 bases from J, with 14 bases between. CDR3 size: 15 residues. From germline, CDR1 is MDHEN and CDR2 SYDVKM. The CDR3 bases are TGTGCCAGCAGTTTAAGAGGGACATCTTTCTATGGCTACACCTTC. This encodes CASSLRGTSFYGYTF.

This rearrangement joins TRBV27 to TRBJ1-5; 7 bases fit TRBD1. The CDR3 contains 17 residues. After removal of 5 bases from V and 0 bases from J, the junction contained 10 bases not matched to a gene. The germline CDR1 and CDR2 sequences are MNHEY and SMNVEV (reference sequence). Written as DNA, the CDR3 is TGTGCCAGCAGTGACCGGACAGGCGGGTATAGCAATCAGCCCCAGCATTTT. Translation gives CASSDRTGGYSNQPQHF.

This clonotype was seen at least ten times. This chain joins TRBV2 and TRBJ1-6, with D possibly being TRBD1 (6 bases). The CDR3 has 17 amino acids. Trimming left V 6 bases short and J 0 bases short, with 15 bases between. Germline CDR1 SNHLY, CDR2 FYNNEI. The DNA of the CDR3 is TGTGCCAGCAGCGCGGGACATTTGAGCTCCTATAATTCACCCCTCCACTTT. Translating it yields CASSAGHLSSYNSPLHF.

V usage is TRBV20-1 and J usage is TRBJ1-5; TRBD1 matches at 7 bases. Germline V gene sequence: CDR1 DFQATT, CDR2 SNEGSKA (reference sequence). CDR3 length: 14 residues. J was trimmed by 4 bases and V by 1 base; bases with no gene match: 4. DNA of the CDR3: TGCAGTGCTAGAGCCGGACAGGTAAATCAGCCCCAGCATTTT. Its protein product is CSARAGQVNQPQHF.

The chain has TRBV3-1 and TRBJ2-7; TRBD2 matches 9 bases. The CDR3 covers 12 residues. V lost 8 bases and J lost 6; bases outside the gene matches: 5. Per the germline V gene, CDR1 is LGHDT and CDR2 is YNNKEL (reference sequence). The CDR3 sequence is CASSRLAAEQYF. The CDR3 DNA reads TGTGCCAGCTCCAGACTAGCGGCCGAGCAGTACTTC.